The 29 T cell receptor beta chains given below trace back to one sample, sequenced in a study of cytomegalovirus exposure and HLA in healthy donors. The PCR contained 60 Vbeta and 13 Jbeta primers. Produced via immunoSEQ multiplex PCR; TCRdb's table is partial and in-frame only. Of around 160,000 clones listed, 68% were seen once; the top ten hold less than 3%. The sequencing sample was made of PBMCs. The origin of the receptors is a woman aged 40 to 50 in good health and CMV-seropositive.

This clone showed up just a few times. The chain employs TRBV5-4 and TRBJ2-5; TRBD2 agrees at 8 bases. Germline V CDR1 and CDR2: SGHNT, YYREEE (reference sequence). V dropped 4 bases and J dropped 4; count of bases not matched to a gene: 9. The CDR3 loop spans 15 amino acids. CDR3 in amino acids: CASSPAGGAGETQYF. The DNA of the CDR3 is TGTGCCAGCAGCCCCGCCGGGGGGGCGGGAGAGACCCAGTACTTC.

The DNA of the CDR3 is TGTGCCAGCTCACCCTACATAGTAATAGCGGGTGCTAGCACAGATACGCAGTATTTT. It encodes CASSPYIVIAGASTDTQYF. The V gene is TRBV18, the J gene TRBJ2-3, with TRBD2 identical over 7 bases. The CDR3 spans 19 residues. The germline V gene encodes CDR1 KGHSH and CDR2 LQKENI. The V and J ends lost 3 bases and 0 bases, in that order; junction bases with no gene match: 15.

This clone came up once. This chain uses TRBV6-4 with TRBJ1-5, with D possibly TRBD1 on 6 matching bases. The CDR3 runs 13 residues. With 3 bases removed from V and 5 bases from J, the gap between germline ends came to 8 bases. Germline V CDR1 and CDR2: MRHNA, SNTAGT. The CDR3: CASSDGGDQPQHF. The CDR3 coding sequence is TGTGCCAGCAGTGATGGGGGCGATCAGCCCCAGCATTTT.

The CDR3 sequence is CASSSEASGAYNEQFF. The CDR3 nucleotides read TGCGCCAGCAGCTCAGAGGCTAGCGGGGCCTACAATGAGCAGTTCTTC. The gene calls are TRBV4-3 and TRBJ2-1; 9 nucleotides match TRBD2. Germline V lookup: CDR1 LGHNA, CDR2 YSLEER. J lost 2 bases, V lost 5 bases, and 7 bases had no gene match. The CDR3 is made up of 16 amino acids.

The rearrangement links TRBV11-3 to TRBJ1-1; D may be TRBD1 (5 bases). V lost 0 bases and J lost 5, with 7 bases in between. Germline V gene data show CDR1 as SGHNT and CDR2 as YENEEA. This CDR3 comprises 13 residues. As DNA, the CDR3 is TGTGCCAGCAGCTTAGAGGGGGGGACTGAAGCTTTCTTT. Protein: CASSLEGGTEAFF.

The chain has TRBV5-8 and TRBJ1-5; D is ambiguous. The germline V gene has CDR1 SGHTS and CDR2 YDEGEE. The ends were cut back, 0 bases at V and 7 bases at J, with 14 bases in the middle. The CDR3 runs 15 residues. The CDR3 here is CASSLALGREQPQHF. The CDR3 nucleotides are TGTGCCAGCAGCTTGGCCCTTGGCCGGGAACAGCCCCAGCATTTT.

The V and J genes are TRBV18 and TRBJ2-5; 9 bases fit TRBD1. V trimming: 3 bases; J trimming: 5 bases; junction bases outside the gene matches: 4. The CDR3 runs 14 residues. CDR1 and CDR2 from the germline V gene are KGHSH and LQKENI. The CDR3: CASSPPGQGETQYF. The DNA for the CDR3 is TGTGCCAGCTCACCCCCGGGACAGGGCGAGACCCAGTACTTC.

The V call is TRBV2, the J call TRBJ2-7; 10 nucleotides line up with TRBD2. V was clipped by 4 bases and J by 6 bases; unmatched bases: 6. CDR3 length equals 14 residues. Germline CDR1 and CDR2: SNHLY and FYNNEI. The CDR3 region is CASSAEREGREQYF. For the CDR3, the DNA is TGTGCCAGCAGTGCTGAGCGGGAGGGCCGCGAGCAGTACTTC.

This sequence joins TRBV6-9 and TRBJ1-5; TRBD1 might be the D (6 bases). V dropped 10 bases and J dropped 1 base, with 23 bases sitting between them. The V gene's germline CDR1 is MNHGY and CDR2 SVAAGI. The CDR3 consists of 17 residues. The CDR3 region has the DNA TGTGCCACTACAAAACTAGGGGACAAAACAAGCAATCAGCCCCAGCATTTT. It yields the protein CATTKLGDKTSNQPQHF.

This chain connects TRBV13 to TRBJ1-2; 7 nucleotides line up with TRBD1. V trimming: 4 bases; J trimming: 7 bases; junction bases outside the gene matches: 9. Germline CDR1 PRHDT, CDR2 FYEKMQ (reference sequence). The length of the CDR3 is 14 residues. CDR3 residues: CASSSQQGMSGYTF. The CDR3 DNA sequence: TGTGCCAGCAGCTCGCAACAGGGGATGAGTGGCTACACCTTC. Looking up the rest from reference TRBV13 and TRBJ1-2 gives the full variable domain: AAGVIQSPRHLIKEKRETATLKCYPIPRHDTVYWYQQGPGQDPQFLISFYEKMQSDKGSIPDRFSAQQFSDYHSELNMSSLELGDSALYFCASSSQQGMSGYTFGSGTRLTVV.

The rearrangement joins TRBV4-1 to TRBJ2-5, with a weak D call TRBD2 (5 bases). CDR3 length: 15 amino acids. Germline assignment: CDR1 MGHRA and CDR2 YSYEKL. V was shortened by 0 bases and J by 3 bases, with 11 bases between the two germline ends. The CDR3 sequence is CASSQEGGRKETQYF. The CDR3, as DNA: TGCGCCAGCAGCCAAGAAGGAGGCCGCAAAGAGACCCAGTACTTC.

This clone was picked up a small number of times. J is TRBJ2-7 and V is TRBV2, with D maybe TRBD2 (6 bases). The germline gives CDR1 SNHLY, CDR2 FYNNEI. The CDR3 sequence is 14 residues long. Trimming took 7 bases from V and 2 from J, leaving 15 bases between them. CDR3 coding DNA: TGTGCCAGCAACGGGGGTACACCCCCCTACGAGCAGTACTTC. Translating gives CASNGGTPPYEQYF.

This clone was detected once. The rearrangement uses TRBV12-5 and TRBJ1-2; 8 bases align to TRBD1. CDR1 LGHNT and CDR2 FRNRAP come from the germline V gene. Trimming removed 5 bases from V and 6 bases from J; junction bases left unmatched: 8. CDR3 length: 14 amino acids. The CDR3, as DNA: TGTGCTAGTGGTGGCACAGGGGGAAGGGATGGCTACACCTTC. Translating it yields CASGGTGGRDGYTF.

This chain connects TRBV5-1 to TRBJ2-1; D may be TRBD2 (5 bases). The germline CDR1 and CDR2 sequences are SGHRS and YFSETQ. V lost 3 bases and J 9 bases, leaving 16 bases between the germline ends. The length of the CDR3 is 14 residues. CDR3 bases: TGCGCCAGCAGCTGGGAACTAGTCTCCCTTGAGCAGTTCTTC. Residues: CASSWELVSLEQFF. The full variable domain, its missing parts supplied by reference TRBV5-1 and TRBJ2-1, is KAGVTQTPRYLIKTRGQQVTLSCSPISGHRSVSWYQQTPGQGLQFLFEYFSETQRNKGNFPGRFSGRQFSNSRSEMNVSTLELGDSALYLCASSWELVSLEQFFGPGTRLTVL.

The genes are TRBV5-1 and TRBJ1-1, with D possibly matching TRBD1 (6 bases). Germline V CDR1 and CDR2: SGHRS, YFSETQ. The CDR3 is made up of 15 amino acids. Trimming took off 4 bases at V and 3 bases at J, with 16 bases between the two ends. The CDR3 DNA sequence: TGCGCCAGCAGCGCTCGAGGGGGTCTGGACACTGAAGCTTTCTTT. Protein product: CASSARGGLDTEAFF.

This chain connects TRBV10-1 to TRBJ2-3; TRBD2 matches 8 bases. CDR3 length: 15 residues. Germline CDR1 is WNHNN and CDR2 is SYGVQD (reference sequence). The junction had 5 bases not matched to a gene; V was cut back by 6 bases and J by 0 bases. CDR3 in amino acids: CASSVSGESTDTQYF. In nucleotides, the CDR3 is TGCGCCAGCAGCGTTAGCGGGGAAAGCACAGATACGCAGTATTTT.

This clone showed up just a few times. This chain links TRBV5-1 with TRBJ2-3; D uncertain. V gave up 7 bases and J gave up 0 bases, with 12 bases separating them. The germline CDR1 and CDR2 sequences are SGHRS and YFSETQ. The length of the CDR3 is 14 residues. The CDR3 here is CASRGITSTDTQYF. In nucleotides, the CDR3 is TGCGCCAGCCGAGGCATAACTAGCACAGATACGCAGTATTTT.

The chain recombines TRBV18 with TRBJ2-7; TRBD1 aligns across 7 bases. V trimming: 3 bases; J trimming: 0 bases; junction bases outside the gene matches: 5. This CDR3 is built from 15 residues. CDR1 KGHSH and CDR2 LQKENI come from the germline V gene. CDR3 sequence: CASSPTGTASYEQYF. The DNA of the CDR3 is TGTGCCAGCTCACCCACCGGGACAGCCTCCTACGAGCAGTACTTC.

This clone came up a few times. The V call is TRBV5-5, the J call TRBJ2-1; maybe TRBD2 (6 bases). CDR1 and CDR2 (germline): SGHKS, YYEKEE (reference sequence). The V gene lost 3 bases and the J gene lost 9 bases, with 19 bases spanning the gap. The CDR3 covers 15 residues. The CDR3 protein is CASSSGTSDTTEQFF. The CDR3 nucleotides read TGTGCCAGCAGCTCGGGGACTTCGGATACGACTGAGCAGTTCTTC.

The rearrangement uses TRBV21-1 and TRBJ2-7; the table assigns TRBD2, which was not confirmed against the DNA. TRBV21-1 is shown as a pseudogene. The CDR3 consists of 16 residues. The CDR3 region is CASSKVWPSGSCEQYF. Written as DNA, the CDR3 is TGTGCCAGCAGCAAAGTTTGGCCTAGCGGGAGTTGCGAGCAGTACTTC.

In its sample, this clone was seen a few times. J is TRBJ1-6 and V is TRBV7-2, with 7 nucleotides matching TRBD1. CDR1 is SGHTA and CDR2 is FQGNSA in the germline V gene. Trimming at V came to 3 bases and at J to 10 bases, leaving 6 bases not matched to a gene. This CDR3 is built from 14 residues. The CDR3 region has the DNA TGTGCCAGCAGCTTCGGGCAGGGACAGTCACCCCTCCACTTT. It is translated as CASSFGQGQSPLHF.

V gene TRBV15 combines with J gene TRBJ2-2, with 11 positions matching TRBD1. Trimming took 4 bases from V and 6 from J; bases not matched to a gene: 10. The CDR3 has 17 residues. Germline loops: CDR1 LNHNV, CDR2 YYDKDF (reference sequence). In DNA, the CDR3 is TGTGCCACCAGCACGAGCCGGGACAGGGGGTTTGCCGGGGAGCTGTTTTTT. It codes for CATSTSRDRGFAGELFF.

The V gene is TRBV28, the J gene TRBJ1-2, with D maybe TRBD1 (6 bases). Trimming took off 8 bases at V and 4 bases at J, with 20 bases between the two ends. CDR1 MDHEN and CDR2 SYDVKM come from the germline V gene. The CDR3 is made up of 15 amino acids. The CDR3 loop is CASGTGSPQVYGYTF. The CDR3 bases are TGTGCCAGCGGAACAGGGTCCCCACAAGTCTATGGCTACACCTTC.

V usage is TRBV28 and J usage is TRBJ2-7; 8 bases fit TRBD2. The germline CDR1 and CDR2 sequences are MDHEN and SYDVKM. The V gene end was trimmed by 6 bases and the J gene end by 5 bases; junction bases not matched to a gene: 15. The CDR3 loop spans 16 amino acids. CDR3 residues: CASSFGSGSLPHEQYF. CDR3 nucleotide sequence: TGTGCCAGCAGCTTCGGGAGCGGGAGTCTGCCCCACGAGCAGTACTTC. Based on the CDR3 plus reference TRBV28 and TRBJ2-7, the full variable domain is DVKVTQSSRYLVKRTGEKVFLECVQDMDHENMFWYRQDPGLGLRLIYFSYDVKMKEKGDIPEGYSVSREKKERFSLILESASTNQTSMYLCASSFGSGSLPHEQYFGPGTRLTVT.

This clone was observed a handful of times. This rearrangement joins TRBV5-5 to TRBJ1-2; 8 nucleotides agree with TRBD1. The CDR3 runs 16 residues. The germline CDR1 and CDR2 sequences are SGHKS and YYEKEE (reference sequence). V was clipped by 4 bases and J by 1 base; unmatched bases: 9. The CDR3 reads CASSRSFGQGNYGYTF. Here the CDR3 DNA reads TGTGCCAGCAGCCGTTCTTTCGGACAGGGTAACTATGGCTACACCTTC.

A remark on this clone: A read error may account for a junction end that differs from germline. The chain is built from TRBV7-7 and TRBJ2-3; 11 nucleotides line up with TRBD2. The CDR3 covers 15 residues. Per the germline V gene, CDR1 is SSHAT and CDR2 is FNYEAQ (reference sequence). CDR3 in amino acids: CASSKTSGGTDTQYF. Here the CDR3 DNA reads TGTGCTAGCAGCAAGACTAGCGGGGGCACAGATACGCAGTATTTT. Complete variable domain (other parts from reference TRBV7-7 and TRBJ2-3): GAGVSQSPRYKVTKRGQDVTLRCDPISSHATLYWYQQALGQGPEFLTYFNYEAQPDKSGLPSDRFSAERPEGSISTLTIQRTEQRDSAMYRCASSKTSGGTDTQYFGPGTRLTVL.

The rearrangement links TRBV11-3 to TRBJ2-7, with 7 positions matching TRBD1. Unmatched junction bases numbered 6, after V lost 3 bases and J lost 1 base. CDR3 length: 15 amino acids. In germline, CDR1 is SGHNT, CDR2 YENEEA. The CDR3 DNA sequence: TGTGCCAGCAGCTTTGGGGACAGTTCTTCCTACGAGCAGTACTTC. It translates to CASSFGDSSSYEQYF.

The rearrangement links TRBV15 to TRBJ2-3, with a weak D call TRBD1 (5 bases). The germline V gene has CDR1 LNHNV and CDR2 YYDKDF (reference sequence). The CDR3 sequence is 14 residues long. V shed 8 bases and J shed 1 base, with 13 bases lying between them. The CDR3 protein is CATVPGRGTDTQYF. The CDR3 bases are TGTGCCACCGTCCCGGGCAGGGGCACAGATACGCAGTATTTT.

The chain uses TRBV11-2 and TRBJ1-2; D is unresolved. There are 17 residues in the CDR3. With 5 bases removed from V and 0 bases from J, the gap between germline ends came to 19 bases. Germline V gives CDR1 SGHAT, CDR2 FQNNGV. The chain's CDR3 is CASSPNRGTDPNYGYTF. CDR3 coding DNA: TGTGCCAGCAGCCCTAATCGTGGTACAGACCCTAACTATGGCTACACCTTC.